This TCR beta chain emerged from a study of blood T cell repertoires in COVID-19. How the authors handled the data: Researchers report that nucleated cell counts were estimated from reference gene primer amplification. Repertoires were generated with immunoSEQ multiplex PCR, while TCRdb's copy carries only in-frame clones and drops some. V, J and clone size are those of that table, while D and trimming were read from the DNA. The repertoire includes about 150,000 clones, around 85% of them detected once, and less than 8% sits in the top ten. The CDR3 has 14 amino acids. The germline V gene encodes CDR1 SGHTA and CDR2 FQGNSA. Trimming took 5 bases from V and 2 from J, leaving 13 bases between them.

The V and J genes are TRBV7-2 and TRBJ2-7; D is unclear. The sequenced material came from peripheral blood. This receptor was obtained from a man aged 80 or over with COVID-19, enrolled during active disease. CDR3 protein: CASSLGGTAYEQYF. For the CDR3, the DNA is TGTGCCAGCAGCCTTGGCGGCACCGCCTACGAGCAGTACTTC.